This entry describes one T cell receptor (beta chain). The antigen remains undetermined. The record originates from a study of identical twins. Whole-study findings and limits: Fewer insertions characterized abundant cord blood beta clonotypes, whereas memory repertoires showed none.

Via MiXCR, TCRdb re-called the 5' RACE reads, giving one row per CDR3 protein. The sample contains approximately 600,000 distinct CDR3 sequences, under 8.5% of which appear only once. Trimming removed 10 bases from V and 2 bases from J; junction bases left unmatched: 7. The CDR3 has 14 amino acids. Germline loops: CDR1 ENHRY, CDR2 SYGVKD. These data also featured in a second study, about yellow fever vaccine responses in identical twins.

This receptor was identified in a woman in her late teens or twenties in good health. This chain links TRBV10-3 with TRBJ2-1, with 8 nucleotides matching TRBD2. Material for sequencing was PBMCs. The CDR3 sequence: CATGTSVTYNEQFF. The CDR3 DNA reads TGTGCCACCGGGACTAGTGTCACCTACAATGAGCAGTTCTTC.